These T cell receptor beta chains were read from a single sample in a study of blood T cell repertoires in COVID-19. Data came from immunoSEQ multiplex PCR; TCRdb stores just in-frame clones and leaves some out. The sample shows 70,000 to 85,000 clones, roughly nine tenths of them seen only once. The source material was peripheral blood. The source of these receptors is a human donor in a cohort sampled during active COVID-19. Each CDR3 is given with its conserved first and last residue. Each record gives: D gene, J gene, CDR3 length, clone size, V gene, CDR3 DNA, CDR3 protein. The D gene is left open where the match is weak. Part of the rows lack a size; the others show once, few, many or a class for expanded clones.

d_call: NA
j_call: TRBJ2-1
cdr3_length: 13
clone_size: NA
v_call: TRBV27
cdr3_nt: TGTGCCAGCAGTTCCCACCGGGGAGATGAGCAGTTCTTC
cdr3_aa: CASSSHRGDEQFF

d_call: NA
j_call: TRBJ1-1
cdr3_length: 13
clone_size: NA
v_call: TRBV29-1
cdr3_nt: TGCAGCGTCCGCGCGGGGGGGAACACTGAAGCTTTCTTT
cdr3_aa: CSVRAGGNTEAFF

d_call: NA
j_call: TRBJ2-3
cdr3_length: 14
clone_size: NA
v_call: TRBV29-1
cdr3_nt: TGCAGCGTTGGAGCCAGGGGCTTTCAGGATACGCAGTATTTT
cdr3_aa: CSVGARGFQDTQYF

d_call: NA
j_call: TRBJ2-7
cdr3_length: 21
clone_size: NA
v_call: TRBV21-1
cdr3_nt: TGTGCCAGCAGCCCAAACCCTGGGACTAGCGGGAGGAATGGCCCTCCCTACGAGCAGTACTTC
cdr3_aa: CASSPNPGTSGRNGPPYEQYF

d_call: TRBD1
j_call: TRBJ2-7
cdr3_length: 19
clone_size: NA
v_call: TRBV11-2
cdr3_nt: TGTGCCAGCAGCGACCCTCTGACAGGGCGGCAGGCTGACCCCTACGAGCAGTACTTC
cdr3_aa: CASSDPLTGRQADPYEQYF

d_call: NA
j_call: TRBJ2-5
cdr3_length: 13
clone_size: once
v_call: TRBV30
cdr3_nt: TGTGCCTGGAGGCGGGACTCCCCAAAGACCCAGTACTTC
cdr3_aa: CAWRRDSPKTQYF

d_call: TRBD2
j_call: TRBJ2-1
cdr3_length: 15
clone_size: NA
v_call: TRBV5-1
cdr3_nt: TGCGCCAGCAGCTTGGAGGGACTAGGCTACAATGAGCAGTTCTTC
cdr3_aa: CASSLEGLGYNEQFF

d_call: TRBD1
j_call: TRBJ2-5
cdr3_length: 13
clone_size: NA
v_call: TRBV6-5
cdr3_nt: TGTGCCAGCAGCGGACAGGGGAAAGAGACCCAGTACTTC
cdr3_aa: CASSGQGKETQYF

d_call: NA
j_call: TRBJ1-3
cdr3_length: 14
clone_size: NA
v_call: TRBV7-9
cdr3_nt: TGTGCCAGCAGCTCTGACAGTTCTGGAAACACCATATATTTT
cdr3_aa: CASSSDSSGNTIYF

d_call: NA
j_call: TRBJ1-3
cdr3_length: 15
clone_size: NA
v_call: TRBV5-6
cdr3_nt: TGTGCCAGCAGCAGCGGGTTCCTCTCTGGAAACACCATATATTTT
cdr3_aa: CASSSGFLSGNTIYF

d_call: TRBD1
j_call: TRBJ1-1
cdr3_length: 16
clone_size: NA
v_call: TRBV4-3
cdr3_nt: TGCGCCAGCAGCCAATCCGGTGACAGGGTGAACACTGAAGCTTTCTTT
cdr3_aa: CASSQSGDRVNTEAFF

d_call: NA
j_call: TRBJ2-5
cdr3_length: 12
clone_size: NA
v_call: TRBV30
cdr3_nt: TGTGCCTGGAGTGGGGCAGGAAAGACCCAGTACTTC
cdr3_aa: CAWSGAGKTQYF

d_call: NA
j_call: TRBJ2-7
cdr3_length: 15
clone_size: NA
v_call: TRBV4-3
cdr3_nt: TGCGCCAGCAGCCAGGTCCAGGACAGCTCCTACGAGCAGTACTTC
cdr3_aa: CASSQVQDSSYEQYF

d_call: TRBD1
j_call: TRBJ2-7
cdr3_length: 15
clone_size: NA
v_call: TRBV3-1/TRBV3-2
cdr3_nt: TGTGCCAGCAGCCGGGGGACAGGAGCCTTCTACGAGCAGTACTTC
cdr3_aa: CASSRGTGAFYEQYF

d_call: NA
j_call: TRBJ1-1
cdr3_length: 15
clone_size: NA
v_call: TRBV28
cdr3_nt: TGTGCCAGCAGTTTGGGGGGGGGTCAGGGCACTGAAGCTTTCTTT
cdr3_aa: CASSLGGGQGTEAFF

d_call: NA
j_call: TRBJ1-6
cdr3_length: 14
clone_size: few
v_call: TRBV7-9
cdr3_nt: TGTGCCAGCAGCTTATCACAGATTAATTCACCCCTCCACTTT
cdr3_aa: CASSLSQINSPLHF

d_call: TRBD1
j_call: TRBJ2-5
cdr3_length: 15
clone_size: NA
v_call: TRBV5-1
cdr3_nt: TGCGCCAGCAGCCTGGAGGGACAGGTCCAAGAGACCCAGTACTTC
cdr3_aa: CASSLEGQVQETQYF

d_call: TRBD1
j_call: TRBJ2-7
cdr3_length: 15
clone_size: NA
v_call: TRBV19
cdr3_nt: TGTGCCACTTCCCGGACAGGGCGTTCCCCCTACGAGCAGTACTTC
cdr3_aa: CATSRTGRSPYEQYF

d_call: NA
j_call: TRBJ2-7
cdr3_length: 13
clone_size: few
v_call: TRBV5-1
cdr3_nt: TGCGCCAGCAGCTTGGGGAGCTCCTACGAGCAGTACTTC
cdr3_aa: CASSLGSSYEQYF

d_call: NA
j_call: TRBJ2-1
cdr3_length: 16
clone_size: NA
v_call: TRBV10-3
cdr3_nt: TGTGCCATCAGTGAGTCGGAGTTTAGCTCCTACAATGAGCAGTTCTTC
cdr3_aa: CAISESEFSSYNEQFF

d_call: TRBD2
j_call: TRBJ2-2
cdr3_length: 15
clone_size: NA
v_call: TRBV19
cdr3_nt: TGTGCCAGTAGTGAGACTAGCGGGAGCACCGGGGAGCTGTTTTTT
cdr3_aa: CASSETSGSTGELFF

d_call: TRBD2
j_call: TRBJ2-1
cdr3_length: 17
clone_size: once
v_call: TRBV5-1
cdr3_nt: TGCGCCAGCAGCTTGGGACAGCTAGCGGGTCTTTACAATGAGCAGTTCTTC
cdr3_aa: CASSLGQLAGLYNEQFF

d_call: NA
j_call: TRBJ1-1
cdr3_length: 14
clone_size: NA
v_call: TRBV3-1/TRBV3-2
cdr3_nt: TGTGCCAGCAGCCAAAATACAGGTAACACTGAAGCTTTCTTT
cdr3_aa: CASSQNTGNTEAFF

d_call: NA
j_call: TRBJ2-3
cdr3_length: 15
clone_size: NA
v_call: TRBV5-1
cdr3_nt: TGCGCCAGCAGCTTGGACAGGCCTAGCACAGATACGCAGTATTTT
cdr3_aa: CASSLDRPSTDTQYF

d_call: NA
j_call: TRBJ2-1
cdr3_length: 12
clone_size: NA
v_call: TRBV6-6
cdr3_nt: TGTGCCAGCAGGATACAGGGTGATGAGCAGTTCTTC
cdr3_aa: CASRIQGDEQFF

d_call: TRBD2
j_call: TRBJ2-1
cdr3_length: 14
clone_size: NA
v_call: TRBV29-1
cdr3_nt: TGCAGCGCGCGACTAGCGGGAGCTAACAATGAGCAGTTCTTC
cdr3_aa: CSARLAGANNEQFF

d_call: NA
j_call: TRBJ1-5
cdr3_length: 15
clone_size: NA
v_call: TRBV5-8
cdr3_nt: TGTGCCAGCAGCTTGGTCCCGGAGGGTTCGGGGCCCCAGCATTTT
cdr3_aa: CASSLVPEGSGPQHF

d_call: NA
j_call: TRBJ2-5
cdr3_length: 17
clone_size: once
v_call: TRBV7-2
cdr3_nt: TGTGCCAGCAGCTTAGCGCGTAGGGGGGGCGGGCAAGAGACCCAGTACTTC
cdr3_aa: CASSLARRGGGQETQYF

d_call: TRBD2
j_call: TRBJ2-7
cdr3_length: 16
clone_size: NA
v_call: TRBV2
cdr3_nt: TGTGCCAGCAGCTTGTTTAGCGGGGAGGGGTCCTACGAGCAGTACTTC
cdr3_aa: CASSLFSGEGSYEQYF

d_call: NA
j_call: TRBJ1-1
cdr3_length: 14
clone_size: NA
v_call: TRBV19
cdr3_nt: TGTGCCAGTACTCGCCCCCCGAGGAACACTGAAGCTTTCTTT
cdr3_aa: CASTRPPRNTEAFF

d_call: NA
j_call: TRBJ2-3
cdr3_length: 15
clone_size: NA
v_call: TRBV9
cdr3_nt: TGTGCCAGCAGCGCCGAAGGGACTTTATCAGATACGCAGTATTTT
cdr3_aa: CASSAEGTLSDTQYF

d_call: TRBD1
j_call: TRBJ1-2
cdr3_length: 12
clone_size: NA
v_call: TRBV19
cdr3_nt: TGTGCCACCGGACAGGGCAAATATGGCTACACCTTC
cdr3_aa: CATGQGKYGYTF

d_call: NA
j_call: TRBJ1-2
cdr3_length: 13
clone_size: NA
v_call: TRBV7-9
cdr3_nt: TGTGCCAGCGCCCACGGGACTGCCTATGGCTACACCTTC
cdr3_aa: CASAHGTAYGYTF

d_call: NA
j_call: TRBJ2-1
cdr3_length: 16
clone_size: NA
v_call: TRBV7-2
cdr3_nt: TGTGCCAGCAGCTGGTCAGGGGGGAAGACCTACAATGAGCAGTTCTTC
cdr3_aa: CASSWSGGKTYNEQFF

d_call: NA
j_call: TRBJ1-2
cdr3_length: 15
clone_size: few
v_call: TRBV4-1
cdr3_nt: TGCGCCAGCAGCCAAGAAAGGCCAGGGATATATGGCTACACCTTC
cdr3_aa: CASSQERPGIYGYTF

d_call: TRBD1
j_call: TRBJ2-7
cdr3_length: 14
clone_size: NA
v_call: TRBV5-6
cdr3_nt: TGTGCCAGCACCATTAATGGACAGGAATACGAGCAGTACTTC
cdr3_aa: CASTINGQEYEQYF

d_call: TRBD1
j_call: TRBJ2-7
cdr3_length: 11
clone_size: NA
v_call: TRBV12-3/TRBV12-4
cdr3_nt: TGTGCCAGCAGTTACAGGGGCGAGCAGTACTTC
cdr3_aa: CASSYRGEQYF

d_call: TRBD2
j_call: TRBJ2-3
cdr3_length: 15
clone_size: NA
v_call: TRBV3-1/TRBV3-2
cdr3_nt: TGTGCCAGCAGCCAGACTAGCGGTAGCACAGATACGCAGTATTTT
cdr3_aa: CASSQTSGSTDTQYF

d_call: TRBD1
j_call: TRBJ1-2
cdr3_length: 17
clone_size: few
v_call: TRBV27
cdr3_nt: TGTGCCAGCGGCTACTTGACAGGGGTAGGATCGAGAGGTGGCTACACCTTC
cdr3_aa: CASGYLTGVGSRGGYTF

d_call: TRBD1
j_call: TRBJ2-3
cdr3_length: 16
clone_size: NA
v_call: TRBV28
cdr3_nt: TGTGCCAGCGCCAGGACAGGCGTTACACACAGTGATACGCAGTATTTT
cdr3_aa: CASARTGVTHSDTQYF

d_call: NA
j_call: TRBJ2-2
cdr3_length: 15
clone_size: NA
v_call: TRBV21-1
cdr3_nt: TGTGCCAGCAGCAAAAGGGGCCAGGGCACCGGGGAGCTGTTTTTT
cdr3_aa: CASSKRGQGTGELFF

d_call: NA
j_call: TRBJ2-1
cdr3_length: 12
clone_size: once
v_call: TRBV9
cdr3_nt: TGTGCCAGCAGCACCCGACTCACTGAGCAGTTCTTC
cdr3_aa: CASSTRLTEQFF

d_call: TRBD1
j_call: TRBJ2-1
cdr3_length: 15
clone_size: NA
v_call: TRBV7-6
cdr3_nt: TGTGCCAGCAGCCTTAGCAGGGGGCCTAACAATGAGCAGTTCTTC
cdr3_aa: CASSLSRGPNNEQFF

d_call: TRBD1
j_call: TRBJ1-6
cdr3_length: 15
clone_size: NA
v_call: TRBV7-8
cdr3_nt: TGTGCCAGCAGCGCCGGGACAGGGGGTAGTTCACCCCTCCACTTT
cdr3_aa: CASSAGTGGSSPLHF

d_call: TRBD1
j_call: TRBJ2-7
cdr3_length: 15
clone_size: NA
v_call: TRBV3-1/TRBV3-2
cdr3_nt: TGTGCCAGCAGCCGCCTAGGACAGGAAAACTACGAGCAGTACTTC
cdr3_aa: CASSRLGQENYEQYF